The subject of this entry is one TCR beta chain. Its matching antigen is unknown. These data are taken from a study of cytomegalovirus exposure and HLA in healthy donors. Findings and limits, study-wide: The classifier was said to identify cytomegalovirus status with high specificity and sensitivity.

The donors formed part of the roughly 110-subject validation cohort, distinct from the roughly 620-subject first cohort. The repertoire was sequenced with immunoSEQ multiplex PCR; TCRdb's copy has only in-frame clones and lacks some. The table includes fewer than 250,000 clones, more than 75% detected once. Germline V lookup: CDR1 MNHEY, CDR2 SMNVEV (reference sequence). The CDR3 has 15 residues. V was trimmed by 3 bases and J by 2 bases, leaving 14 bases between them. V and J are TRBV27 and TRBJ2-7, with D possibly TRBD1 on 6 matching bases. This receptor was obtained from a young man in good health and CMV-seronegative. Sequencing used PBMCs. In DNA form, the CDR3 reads TGTGCCAGCAGTTTTTCAACAGGGTCCCCCTACGAGCAGTACTTC. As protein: CASSFSTGSPYEQYF.